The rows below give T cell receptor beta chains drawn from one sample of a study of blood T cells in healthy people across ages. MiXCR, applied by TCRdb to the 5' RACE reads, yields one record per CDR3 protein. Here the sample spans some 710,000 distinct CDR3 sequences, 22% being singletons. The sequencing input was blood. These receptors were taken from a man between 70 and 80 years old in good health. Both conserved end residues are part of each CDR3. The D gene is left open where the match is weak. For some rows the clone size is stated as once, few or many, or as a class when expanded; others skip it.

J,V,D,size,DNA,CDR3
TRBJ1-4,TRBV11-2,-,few,TGTGCCAGCAGCTTAGATCGATACTTAAATGAAGAACTGTTTTTT,CASSLDRYLNEELFF
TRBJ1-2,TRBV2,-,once,TGTGCCAGCAGTGAGGGGTTTGTCAGGGACTATGGCTACACCTTC,CASSEGFVRDYGYTF
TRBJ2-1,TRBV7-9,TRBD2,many,TGTGCCAGCAGCTCCCGACCGGGACTAGCGGTAAATGAGCAGTTCTTC,CASSSRPGLAVNEQFF
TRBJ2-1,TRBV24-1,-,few,TGTGCCACCAGTGAGGGACTGAGAACCAATGAGCAGTTCTTC,CATSEGLRTNEQFF
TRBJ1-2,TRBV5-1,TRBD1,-,TGCGCCAGCAGCTTGGGAGGGACAGCGAGCGGCTACACCTTC,CASSLGGTASGYTF
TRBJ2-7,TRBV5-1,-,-,TGCGCCAGCAGCTTGGATGGGAGTCGGAGCGAGCAGTACTTC,CASSLDGSRSEQYF
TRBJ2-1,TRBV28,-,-,TGTGCCAGCAATCCCGGGCCTTCCTACAATGAGCAGTTCTTC,CASNPGPSYNEQFF
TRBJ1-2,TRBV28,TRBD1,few,TGTGCCAGCAGTCCGACAGGGGCCAATAACTATGGCTACACCTTC,CASSPTGANNYGYTF
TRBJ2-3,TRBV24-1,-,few,TGTGCCACCAGTGTTTCCACAGATACGCAGTATTTT,CATSVSTDTQYF
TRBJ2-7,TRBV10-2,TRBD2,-,TGCGCCAGCAGGATAGCGGGGTTGGGGGCCGAGCAGTACTTC,CASRIAGLGAEQYF
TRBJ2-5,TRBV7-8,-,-,TGTGCCAGCAGCTTAGAGAGGACCCAGTACTTC,CASSLERTQYF
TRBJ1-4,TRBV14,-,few,TGTGCCAGCAGCCAGCGGAGGAATGAAAAACTGTTTTTT,CASSQRRNEKLFF
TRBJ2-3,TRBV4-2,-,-,TGTGCCAGCAGCCAACCACCCGAGTTTGCGGAGACAGATACGCAGTATTTT,CASSQPPEFAETDTQYF
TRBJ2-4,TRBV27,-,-,TGTGCCAGCAGGTCCTTAGGGCCGGCCAAAAACATTCAGTACTTC,CASRSLGPAKNIQYF
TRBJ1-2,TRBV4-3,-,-,TGCGCCAGCAGCCAAGGTATCAGACCTAACTATGGCTACACCTTC,CASSQGIRPNYGYTF
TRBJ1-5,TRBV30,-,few,TGTGCCTGGAGTGTAGGTCCGGCAGGTAATCAGCCCCAGCATTTT,CAWSVGPAGNQPQHF
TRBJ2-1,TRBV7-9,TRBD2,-,TGTGCCAGCAGCTTAGATCTAGCGGGGGGAGATGAGCAGTTCTTC,CASSLDLAGGDEQFF
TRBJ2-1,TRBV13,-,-,TGTGCCAGCAGCTTAGGGACTGGGACTTTAGGGGAGCAGTTCTTC,CASSLGTGTLGEQFF
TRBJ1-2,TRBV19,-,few,TGTGCCAGGGACAGCTTAAGACACTATGGCTACACCTTC,CARDSLRHYGYTF
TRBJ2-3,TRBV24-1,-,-,TGTGCCACCAGTGACCGACAGATGAGAGATACGCAGTATTTT,CATSDRQMRDTQYF
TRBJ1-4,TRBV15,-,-,TGTGCCACCAGCAGAGTAAAGTTGCAGACTGCAACTAATGAAAAACTGTTTTTT,CATSRVKLQTATNEKLFF
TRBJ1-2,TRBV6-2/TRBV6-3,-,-,TGTGCCAGCAGTATAACAGGTGGACTTGTCTATGGCTACACCTTC,CASSITGGLVYGYTF
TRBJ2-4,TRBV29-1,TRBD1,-,TGCAGCGGCGCCGGGACAGATCCCAAAAACATTCAGTACTTC,CSGAGTDPKNIQYF
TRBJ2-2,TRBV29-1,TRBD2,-,TGCAGCGTTCGGTCTAGCGGGAGAGGGGAGCTGTTTTTT,CSVRSSGRGELFF
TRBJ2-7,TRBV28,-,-,TGTGCCAGCAGTTCCCGGCAGGGGGGATCCTACGAGCAGTACTTC,CASSSRQGGSYEQYF